This TCR beta chain was identified during a study of beta chain features in type 1 diabetes. Study outcomes and limitations: People with Type 1 diabetes carried modestly yet significantly shorter TCRB CDR3s in all four CD4+ subsets. Although PCR might favor shorter templates, it would do so equally in patients and controls.

Isolated RNA was reverse transcribed in full, so expressed TCRB transcripts were sequenced. This table comes from immunoSEQ multiplex PCR, and its TCRdb copy is limited to in-frame clones, with some not included. The profile covers approximately 170,000 clones, with approximately 7.8% appearing a single time and about 0.9% taken by the ten largest. On this clone itself: Its antigen is unidentified.

The CDR3 spans 14 residues. Trimming shortened V by 1 base and J by 5 bases, and 10 bases separated the two germline ends. CDR1 and CDR2 from the germline V gene are SGHDT and YYEEEE. The receptor was isolated from a woman between 35 and 50 years old with type 1 diabetes. What was sequenced was central memory CD4+ T cells from blood. V gene TRBV5-6 combines with J gene TRBJ2-1; the D gene is possibly TRBD2 (5 bases). The CDR3 sequence: CASSLIRLNNEQFF. The CDR3 coding sequence is TGTGCCAGCAGCTTGATCCGACTAAACAATGAGCAGTTCTTC.